Below, 19 T cell receptor beta chains from the same sample are listed, as sequenced in a study of blood T cell repertoires in COVID-19. Only in-frame clones appear in the TCRdb table, and some are missing; sequencing was by immunoSEQ multiplex PCR. The sample consists of about 82,000 clones, roughly 80% of them appearing once. Sample: peripheral blood. The receptors were sampled from a middle-aged woman with active or convalescent COVID-19.

The chain combines TRBV20-1 with TRBJ2-7; D is undetermined. This CDR3 has 11 amino acids. V lost 6 bases and J 5 bases, leaving 11 bases between the germline ends. Germline values: CDR1 DFQATT, CDR2 SNEGSKA (reference sequence). CDR3 region: CSAVGQNEQYF. DNA for the CDR3: TGCAGTGCCGTGGGCCAAAACGAGCAGTACTTC.

CDR3 loop: CASRDGGNEQFF. CDR3 sequence (DNA): TGCGCCAGCAGGGACGGAGGCAATGAGCAGTTCTTC. The V gene is TRBV5-1, the J gene TRBJ2-1; D may be TRBD2 (5 bases). Germline V CDR1 and CDR2: SGHRS, YFSETQ. CDR3 length: 12 amino acids. Trimming took off 5 bases at V and 6 bases at J, with 9 bases between the two ends.

The V call is TRBV4-3, the J call TRBJ2-4; 10 bases map to TRBD2. J gave up 4 bases and V 3 bases, and 3 bases lay outside the gene matches. The CDR3 contains 15 residues. Germline V gene data show CDR1 as LGHNA and CDR2 as YSLEER. In DNA form, the CDR3 reads TGCGCCAGCAGCCATATAGCGGGGGGTAAAAACATTCAGTACTTC. Protein sequence: CASSHIAGGKNIQYF.

CDR3 DNA: TGCGCCAGCAGCCAAGAACGGGTGAACACTGAAGCTTTCTTT. It translates to CASSQERVNTEAFF. The chain employs TRBV4-1 and TRBJ1-1; D gene unclear. The V end lost 0 bases, the J end lost 0 bases, and 5 bases lay between the germline ends. CDR3 length: 14 amino acids. Germline loops: CDR1 MGHRA, CDR2 YSYEKL.

The V and J genes are TRBV10-3 and TRBJ2-1; 8 bases are a match to TRBD2. The CDR3 totals 12 residues. Germline V gene lookup returns CDR1 ENHRY and CDR2 SYGVKD. The CDR3 loop reads CTTSGDYNEQFF. The CDR3 DNA follows: TGTACAACTAGCGGCGATTACAATGAGCAGTTCTTC.

The chain combines TRBV7-9 with TRBJ2-7; a weak D match, TRBD2 (5 bases). Trimming pared 7 bases from V and 6 bases from J, leaving 16 bases between. CDR3 length: 13 amino acids. Germline loops: CDR1 SEHNR, CDR2 FQNEAQ (reference sequence). CDR3 DNA: TGTGCCAGCAACACCGACGCGGCGGGCGAGCAGTACTTC. Translating it yields CASNTDAAGEQYF.

The chain uses TRBV28 and TRBJ2-7, with D possibly matching TRBD1 (6 bases). Per the germline V gene, CDR1 is MDHEN and CDR2 is SYDVKM. CDR3 length: 12 residues. Deletions cut 4 bases from V and 3 bases from J, with 7 bases between. The CDR3 here is CASSSRGYEQYF. The CDR3 nucleotides are TGTGCCAGCAGTTCCAGGGGCTACGAGCAGTACTTC.

V gene TRBV7-9 combines with J gene TRBJ1-4; possible D gene TRBD1, 6 bases. CDR1 SEHNR and CDR2 FQNEAQ come from the germline V gene (reference sequence). This CDR3 is built from 16 residues. V lost 5 bases and J 0 bases, leaving 13 bases between the germline ends. The CDR3 region is CASSTGQFATNEKLFF. DNA for the CDR3: TGTGCCAGCAGCACCGGACAGTTTGCAACTAATGAAAAACTGTTTTTT.

The chain uses TRBV5-8 and TRBJ1-5; no clear D. Per germline, CDR1 SGHTS and CDR2 YDEGEE. The germline V and J ends were trimmed by 7 bases and 4 bases, with 12 bases remaining between them. The CDR3 spans 13 residues. CDR3 protein: CASSPSGNQPQHF. CDR3 DNA sequence: TGTGCCAGCTCTCCTTCCGGGAATCAGCCCCAGCATTTT.

CDR3: CASSESAGTSGYNEQFF. The CDR3 bases are TGTGCCAGCAGTGAGAGCGCCGGGACTAGCGGATACAATGAGCAGTTCTTC. The chain recombines TRBV2 with TRBJ2-1; 11 positions agree with TRBD2. This CDR3 has 17 residues. V shed 3 bases, J shed 4 bases, and the junction held 8 bases outside the gene matches. Germline-derived CDR1 and CDR2 are SNHLY and FYNNEI.

The chain links TRBV28 to TRBJ1-4; 10 positions match TRBD1. Looked up from germline, CDR1 is MDHEN and CDR2 is SYDVKM. After removal of 2 bases from V and 8 bases from J, the junction contained 5 bases not matched to a gene. CDR3 length: 15 amino acids. DNA for the CDR3: TGTGCCAGCAGTTTAGGGGGACAGGGGCGCGAAAAACTGTTTTTT. Amino acids: CASSLGGQGREKLFF. Supplemented by reference TRBV28 and TRBJ1-4, the full variable domain reads DVKVTQSSRYLVKRTGEKVFLECVQDMDHENMFWYRQDPGLGLRLIYFSYDVKMKEKGDIPEGYSVSREKKERFSLILESASTNQTSMYLCASSLGGQGREKLFFGSGTQLSVL.

The chain uses TRBV2 and TRBJ2-1, with 7 bases that match TRBD1. There are 15 residues in the CDR3. The V and J ends lost 4 bases and 3 bases, in that order; junction bases with no gene match: 6. Germline CDR1 and CDR2: SNHLY and FYNNEI. The CDR3 reads CASSGQGPNYNEQFF. As DNA, the CDR3 is TGTGCCAGCAGTGGACAGGGCCCTAACTACAATGAGCAGTTCTTC.

The chain is built from TRBV7-9 and TRBJ2-5; D not certain. Trimming removed 2 bases at V and 3 bases at J, with 7 bases between. The CDR3 is 13 amino acids. Per germline, CDR1 SEHNR and CDR2 FQNEAQ (reference sequence). DNA for the CDR3: TGTGCCAGCAGCTTATCCCCTAAAGAGACCCAGTACTTC. Translation: CASSLSPKETQYF.

The chain couples TRBV9 to TRBJ2-1, with 7 bases that match TRBD2. The CDR3 has 14 residues. Germline CDR1 and CDR2: SGDLS and YYNGEE. The trim removed 1 base at V and 4 bases at J, leaving 2 bases unmatched. This CDR3 reads CASSVWEGYNEQFF. In DNA, the CDR3 is TGTGCCAGCAGCGTATGGGAGGGTTACAATGAGCAGTTCTTC.

This chain joins TRBV10-3 and TRBJ2-1, with 14 bases lining up with TRBD2. Germline CDR1 and CDR2: ENHRY and SYGVKD. V shed 10 bases and J 0 bases; nucleotides not matched to a gene: 5. The CDR3 is 16 residues long. As DNA, the CDR3 is TGTGCCACTAGAGGACTAGCGGGAGGCTCCTACAATGAGCAGTTCTTC. Encoded protein: CATRGLAGGSYNEQFF.

This chain joins TRBV4-3 and TRBJ1-3; D unclear. This CDR3 spans 13 amino acids. CDR1 and CDR2 from the germline V gene are LGHNA and YSLEER. V was trimmed by 0 bases and J by 4 bases, leaving 4 bases between them. The CDR3 DNA is TGCGCCAGCAGCCAAGACAGAGGAAACACCATATATTTT. It is translated as CASSQDRGNTIYF.

The gene calls are TRBV4-2 and TRBJ2-2; TRBD1 matches at 11 bases. CDR3 length: 18 residues. J was trimmed by 8 bases and V by 8 bases; bases with no gene match: 19. CDR1 LGHNA and CDR2 YNFKEQ come from the germline V gene. The chain's CDR3 is CASRDRGIWREGPGELFF. CDR3 nucleotides: TGTGCCAGCCGGGACAGGGGGATCTGGCGGGAGGGGCCGGGGGAGCTGTTTTTT.

This chain uses TRBV10-3 with TRBJ1-1; 7 positions agree with TRBD1. Germline CDR1 reads ENHRY; CDR2 reads SYGVKD. The CDR3 totals 15 residues. V shed 4 bases and J 0 bases; nucleotides not matched to a gene: 5. The CDR3 is CAISGGDSVNTEAFF. The CDR3 DNA is TGTGCCATCAGTGGGGGGGACAGTGTGAACACTGAAGCTTTCTTT.

J is TRBJ2-2 and V is TRBV6-1; 11 nucleotides line up with TRBD1. This CDR3 is 17 amino acids long. Per germline, CDR1 MNHNS and CDR2 SASEGT. With V trimmed by 0 bases and J by 5 bases, 5 bases remained unmatched. The CDR3, as DNA: TGTGCCAGCAGTGAAGCAGGACAGGGGGCAATGACCGGGGAGCTGTTTTTT. It specifies CASSEAGQGAMTGELFF.